This TCR beta chain was identified during a study of T-cell reconstitution after alpha-beta-depleted transplantation in children. Study-level results: Alpha-beta T cells present about two months after transplant were reported to originate from several hundred expanded graft clones. One year after transplant, T-cell counts and diversity came mostly from newly produced T cells. The origin of high day-60 TCRbeta diversity in some patients lay in surviving recipient T cells and thymic progenitors.

The ends were cut back, 1 base at V and 2 bases at J, with 9 bases in the middle. CDR3 length: 14 residues. Per germline, CDR1 SEHNR and CDR2 FQNEAQ (reference sequence). Molecular barcoding with unique molecular identifiers was used for the TCRbeta library. Via MiXCR, TCRdb re-called the PCR reads, giving one row per CDR3 protein. This sample has 90,000 to 130,000 distinct CDR3 sequences, with 5% to 8% found just once. There are a few counts of this clonotype. Its antigen is undetermined. The receptor's source is a male patient between 2 and 9 years old who had a stem cell transplant for acute lymphoblastic leukemia, so the T cells may come from the graft donor. The chain links TRBV7-9 to TRBJ2-7; possibly TRBD1 for D (6 bases). Sequences were derived from PBMCs, mostly from graft donor cells, sampled 360 days after TCRalphabeta/CD19-depleted stem cell transplant. CDR3 sequence (DNA): TGTGCCAGCAGCTTAGGACAGGACCCCTACGAGCAGTACTTC. This translates into CASSLGQDPYEQYF. The complete variable domain, with remaining parts taken from reference TRBV7-9 and TRBJ2-7, reads DTGVSQNPRHKITKRGQNVTFRCDPISEHNRLYWYRQTLGQGPEFLTYFQNEAQLEKSRLLSDRFSAERPKGSFSTLEIQRTEQGDSAMYLCASSLGQDPYEQYFGPGTRLTVT.